This TCR beta chain originates from a study of T cells after posttransplantation cyclophosphamide. Study-level results: Blood and skin or GI T cell repertoires showed limited TRB overlap. After PTCy, TRB diversity resembled that of CNI/methotrexate controls.

This clone came up many times. Its target is unknown. Profiled with immunoSEQ multiplex PCR; TCRdb holds only in-frame clones, not every one. Observed in the sample are tens of thousands of clones, none of them singletons. The TCR originated in a man between 35 and 55 years old in good health, CMV-negative, and a related stem cell transplant donor. Sequences were obtained from PBMCs.

In DNA, the CDR3 is TGTGCCAGCAGACTTTCTGGGGCCAACGTCCTGACTTTC. It translates to CASRLSGANVLTF. The chain employs TRBV13 and TRBJ2-6; D gene unclear. This CDR3 is built from 13 residues. Germline CDR1 PRHDT, CDR2 FYEKMQ (reference sequence). Trimming took off 6 bases at V and 1 base at J, with 4 bases between the two ends.